This entry concerns a single T cell receptor (beta chain). Its antigen remains unidentified. The sample comes from a study of T cell responses to AZD1222 COVID-19 vaccine. The study, taken as a whole, reports: Dominant CD4 TCR responses targeted spike regions 160-218 and 743-854.

Using immunoSEQ multiplex PCR, the repertoire was profiled, and TCRdb retains in-frame clones only, with some absent. This table has about 120,000 clones, 90% to 95% appearing once. Germline V lookup: CDR1 SQVTM, CDR2 ANQGSEA. The CDR3 has 14 residues. V shed 5 bases and J 2 bases; nucleotides not matched to a gene: 9. The material was peripheral blood, obtained on day 0 of AZD1222 vaccination. This clonotype was sampled from an adult in good health. The chain has TRBV29-1 and TRBJ2-7, with 7 bases matching TRBD2. CDR3 region: CSVKPQLATYEQYF. In nucleotides, the CDR3 is TGCAGCGTTAAGCCTCAACTAGCGACCTACGAGCAGTACTTC.